This TCR beta chain came from a study of T cells expressing NK-cell markers. Study-wide results and caveats: There were a few donors in whom these clonotypes also led the CD3+CD56-NKG2C+ fraction.

The length of the CDR3 is 11 residues. CDR1 ENHRY and CDR2 SYGVKD come from the germline V gene. Regarding this clonotype: Its antigen is not known.

TCRdb reworked the 5' RACE reads into one entry per CDR3 protein, no DNA. This listing includes 550,000 to 600,000 distinct CDR3 sequences. Input material: blood T cells: a sorted CD56 or NKG2C T cell subset, CD4+ or CD8+ T cells, or bulk PBMC T cells (not recorded which). This receptor was identified in a man between 18 and 35 years old in good health. This chain joins TRBV10-3 and TRBJ2-1. Here the CDR3 reads CAISESGEQFF.